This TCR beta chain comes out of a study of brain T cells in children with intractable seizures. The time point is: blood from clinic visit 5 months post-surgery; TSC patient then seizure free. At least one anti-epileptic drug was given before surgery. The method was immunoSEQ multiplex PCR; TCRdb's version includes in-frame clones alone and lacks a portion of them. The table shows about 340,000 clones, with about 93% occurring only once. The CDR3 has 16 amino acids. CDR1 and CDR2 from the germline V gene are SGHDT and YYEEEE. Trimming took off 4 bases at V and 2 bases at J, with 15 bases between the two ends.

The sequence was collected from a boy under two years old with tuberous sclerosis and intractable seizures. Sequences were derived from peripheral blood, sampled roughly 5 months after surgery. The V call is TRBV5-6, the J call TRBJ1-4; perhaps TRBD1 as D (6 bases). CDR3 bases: TGTGCCAGCAGCAAAAAGGGGGGAAGCACTAATGAAAAACTGTTTTTT. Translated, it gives CASSKKGGSTNEKLFF.